The rows below give T cell receptor beta chains drawn from one sample of a study of blood T cells in healthy people across ages. TCRdb used MiXCR to reprocess the 5' RACE reads, holding one entry per CDR3 protein. The sample shows over 1.5 million distinct CDR3 sequences, 49% of them seen only once. Specimen: blood. Receptors originate from a woman between 35 and 50 years old in good health. CDR3s include the opening cysteine and the closing phenylalanine or tryptophan. A D gene is named only where the DNA matches it firmly. Clone size is not always given. Where it is, it says once, few, many or a class for expanded clones.

TRBJ2-1	once	TRBV12-5	-	TGTGCTAGTGGTGTGTATGGGCGCAATGAGCAGTTCTTC	CASGVYGRNEQFF
TRBJ2-5	few	TRBV6-2/TRBV6-3	-	TGTGCCAGCAGTTCTCGGCTCCGCAATAGAGAGACCCAGTACTTC	CASSSRLRNRETQYF
TRBJ2-3	-	TRBV7-9	TRBD1	TGTGCCAGCAGCTCTTTAGGGGACAGCTTCACAGATACGCAGTATTTT	CASSSLGDSFTDTQYF
TRBJ1-1	-	TRBV6-6	-	TGTGCCAGCAGTTACTCGATTATGAACACTGAAGCTTTCTTT	CASSYSIMNTEAFF
TRBJ2-3	-	TRBV5-1	-	TGCGCCAGCAGCTTGGCCGTATTCCCAGGGAAGGCCGATACGCAGTATTTT	CASSLAVFPGKADTQYF
TRBJ2-1	-	TRBV5-4	TRBD2	TGTGCCAGCAGCTTGGTTCCTAGCGGGGGATTTTACAATGAGCAGTTCTTC	CASSLVPSGGFYNEQFF
TRBJ2-4	once	TRBV7-2	-	TGTGCCAGCAGCTTAGTGCCGGCAGGAAACATTCAGTACTTC	CASSLVPAGNIQYF
TRBJ2-3	-	TRBV6-1	-	TGTGCCAGCTTGACCCGTGGGGCAGATACGCAGTATTTT	CASLTRGADTQYF
TRBJ2-2	-	TRBV14	TRBD2	TGTGCCAGCAGCCACCTAGCGGCCATGAACACCGGGGAGCTGTTTTTT	CASSHLAAMNTGELFF
TRBJ2-5	-	TRBV7-6	-	TGTGCCAGCAGTCCCTCATTGGGGGCGGGCCAAGAGACCCAGTACTTC	CASSPSLGAGQETQYF
TRBJ2-5	few	TRBV7-2	TRBD2	TGTGCCAGCAGCTCAGAATGGGCTAGCGGAGAAGAGACCCAGTACTTC	CASSSEWASGEETQYF
TRBJ2-6	-	TRBV24-1	-	TGTGCCACCAGTGACTCACACCCTGACCTCTCTGGGGCCAACGTCCTGACTTTC	CATSDSHPDLSGANVLTF
TRBJ1-2	few	TRBV6-5	TRBD1	TGTGCCAGCAGTGACGACCGGGACAGGGGGGTCAGCACCTTC	CASSDDRDRGVSTF
TRBJ2-7	few	TRBV7-9	-	TGTGCCAGCAGCCGGAGCGATTTCGAGCAGTACTTC	CASSRSDFEQYF
TRBJ2-5	-	TRBV28	TRBD2	TGTGCCAGCAGTTTATCAGGACTAGCTGGCCAGTACTTC	CASSLSGLAGQYF
TRBJ2-7	few	TRBV28	TRBD1	TGTGCCAGCAGAGCCGGGACAGGGCTGCTCGAGCAGTACTTC	CASRAGTGLLEQYF
TRBJ1-6	-	TRBV5-1	TRBD1	TGCGCCAGCAGCTTGGCAGGGGGCCCTTCACCCCTCCACTTT	CASSLAGGPSPLHF
TRBJ2-1	few	TRBV29-1	TRBD2	TGCAGCGTTGAAGCGTCGACTAGCGGGGGGGAATACAATGAGCAGTTCTTC	CSVEASTSGGEYNEQFF
TRBJ2-5	few	TRBV7-2	-	TGTGCCAGCAGCCGAAGACTCGGGGAGACCCAGTACTTC	CASSRRLGETQYF
TRBJ1-1	-	TRBV2	-	TGTGCCAGCAGTCGGGGGATCCCGGGGGGAGAAGCTTTCTTT	CASSRGIPGGEAFF
TRBJ1-2	-	TRBV20-1	-	TGCAGTGCTAGCCCTGGGGGTCTCTATGGCTACACCTTC	CSASPGGLYGYTF
TRBJ2-1	-	TRBV6-5	-	TGTGCCAGCAGTTACCGCCAGGGTATAGGCAATGAGCAGTTCTTC	CASSYRQGIGNEQFF
TRBJ2-6	-	TRBV27	-	TGTGCCAGCGGTTTACTACGGGGTACTGGGGCCAACGTCCTGACTTTC	CASGLLRGTGANVLTF
TRBJ2-2	-	TRBV6-5	-	TGTGCCAGCACCATGGCCTCGGTGAACACCGGGGAGCTGTTTTTT	CASTMASVNTGELFF
TRBJ2-2	-	TRBV4-1	TRBD1	TGCGCCAGCAGCCTACGGACAGGGAACACCGGGGAGCTGTTTTTT	CASSLRTGNTGELFF
TRBJ2-5	few	TRBV25-1	TRBD1	TGTGCCAGCAGTGAGGACAGGGGAGGTGAGACCCAGTACTTC	CASSEDRGGETQYF
TRBJ2-3	-	TRBV27	-	TGTGCCAGCAGTTTATCCCCGGCGCCAGATACGCAGTATTTT	CASSLSPAPDTQYF
TRBJ2-5	few	TRBV29-1	-	TGCAGCGTTGGTCTGATTGAGACCCAGTACTTC	CSVGLIETQYF
TRBJ2-5	-	TRBV12-3/TRBV12-4	-	TGTGCCAGCAGCGACAGGGAGGGGTCCCAGCAGTACTTC	CASSDREGSQQYF
TRBJ1-2	-	TRBV12-3/TRBV12-4	-	TGTGCCAGCGCTAGGACCTCAACAGGGAGTGGCTACACCTTC	CASARTSTGSGYTF
TRBJ2-7	-	TRBV2	-	TGTGCCACGGGGGGCCGATTCGACGAGCAGTACTTC	CATGGRFDEQYF
TRBJ1-5	once	TRBV27	-	TGTGCCAGCAGTCATCGAGAGAATCAGCCCCAGCATTTT	CASSHRENQPQHF
TRBJ1-3	-	TRBV5-1	-	TGCGCCAGCAGCTTGGTTCCGGCGATGGTTGGAAACACCATATATTTT	CASSLVPAMVGNTIYF
TRBJ2-5	few	TRBV6-5	-	TGTGCCAGCAGCAACGGGGTTTACCAGTACTTC	CASSNGVYQYF
TRBJ2-5	many	TRBV20-1	-	TGCAGTGCTAGTAGATTACAAGAGACCCAGTACTTC	CSASRLQETQYF
TRBJ2-3	-	TRBV4-1	TRBD2	TGCGCCAGCAGCCAAATAGGACTAGCGGGGGGCACGGATACGCAGTATTTT	CASSQIGLAGGTDTQYF
TRBJ2-5	few	TRBV7-2	-	TGTGCCAGCAGCTTAGATATAGGGGAGACCCAGTACTTC	CASSLDIGETQYF
TRBJ1-2	once	TRBV4-3	-	TGCGCCAGCAGCCAAGAGGGGGTAGGAAGGGGCGGTGATGGCTACACCTTC	CASSQEGVGRGGDGYTF
TRBJ1-2	-	TRBV18	TRBD1	TGTGCCAGCTCACCAAATCAAGGCGGACAGGGAAGTACTAACTATGGCTACACCTTC	CASSPNQGGQGSTNYGYTF
TRBJ2-5	-	TRBV20-1	TRBD2	TGCAGTGCAACGAGAACTAGCGGGGGTTACCAAGAGACCCAGTACTTC	CSATRTSGGYQETQYF
TRBJ2-1	few	TRBV7-2	-	TGTGCCAGCAGCTTAGAGGGGCGCCGCGAGCAGTTCTTC	CASSLEGRREQFF